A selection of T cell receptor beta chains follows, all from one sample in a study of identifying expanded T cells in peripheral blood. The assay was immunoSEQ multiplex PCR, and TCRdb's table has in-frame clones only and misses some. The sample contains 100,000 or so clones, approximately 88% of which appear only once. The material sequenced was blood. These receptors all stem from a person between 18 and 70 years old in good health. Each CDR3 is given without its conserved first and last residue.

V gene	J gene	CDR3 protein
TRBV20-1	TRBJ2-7	SASVEYEQY
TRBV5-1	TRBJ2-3	ASSLAPPRGESTDTQY
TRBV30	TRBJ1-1	AWGTGGPEAF
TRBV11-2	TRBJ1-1	ASTWGRAEAF
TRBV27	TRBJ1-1	ASSPTRDTEAF
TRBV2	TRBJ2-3	ASSGLAGGTDTQY
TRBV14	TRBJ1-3	ASSQGARSGNTIY
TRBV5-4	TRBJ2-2	ASSLGLAQNTGELF
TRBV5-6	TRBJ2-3	ASSLALGSTDTQY
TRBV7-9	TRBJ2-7	ASSFGARAEQY
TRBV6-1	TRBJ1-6	ASDTGYNSPLH
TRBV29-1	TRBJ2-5	SVEGGTGGTIQETQY
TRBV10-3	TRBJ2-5	AISELTKETQY
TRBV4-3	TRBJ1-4	ASSQEGIIEKLF
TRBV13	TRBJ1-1	ASSLEVNTEAF
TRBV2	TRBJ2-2	ASTRNRGPGTGELF